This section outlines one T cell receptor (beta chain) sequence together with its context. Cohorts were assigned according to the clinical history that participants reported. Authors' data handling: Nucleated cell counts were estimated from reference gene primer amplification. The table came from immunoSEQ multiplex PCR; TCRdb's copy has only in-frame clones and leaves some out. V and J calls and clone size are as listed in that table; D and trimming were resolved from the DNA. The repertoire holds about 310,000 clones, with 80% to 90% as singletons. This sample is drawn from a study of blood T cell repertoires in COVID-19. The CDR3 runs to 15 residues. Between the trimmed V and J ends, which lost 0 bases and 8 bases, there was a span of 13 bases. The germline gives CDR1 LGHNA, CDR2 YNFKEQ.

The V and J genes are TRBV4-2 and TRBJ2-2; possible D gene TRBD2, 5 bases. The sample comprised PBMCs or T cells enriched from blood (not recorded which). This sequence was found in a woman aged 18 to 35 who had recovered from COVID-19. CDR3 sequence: CASSQDRVAWGELFF. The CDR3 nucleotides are TGTGCCAGCAGCCAAGATAGGGTAGCGTGGGGGGAGCTGTTTTTT.